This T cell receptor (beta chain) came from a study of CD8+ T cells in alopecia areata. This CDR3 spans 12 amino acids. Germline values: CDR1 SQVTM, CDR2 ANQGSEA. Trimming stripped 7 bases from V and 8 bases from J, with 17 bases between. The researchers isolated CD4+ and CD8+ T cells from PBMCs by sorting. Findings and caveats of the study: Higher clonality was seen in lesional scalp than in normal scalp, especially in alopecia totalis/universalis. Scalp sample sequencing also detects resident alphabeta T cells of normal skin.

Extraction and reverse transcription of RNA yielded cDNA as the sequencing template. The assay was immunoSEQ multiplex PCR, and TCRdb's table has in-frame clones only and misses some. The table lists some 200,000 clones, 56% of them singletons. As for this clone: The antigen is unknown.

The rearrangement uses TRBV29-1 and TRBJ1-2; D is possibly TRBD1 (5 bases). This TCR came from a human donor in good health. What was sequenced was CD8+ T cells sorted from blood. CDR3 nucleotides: TGCAGCGCCGAGGCAGGGAAGGACGGCTACACCTTC. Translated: CSAEAGKDGYTF.